These 13 T cell receptor beta chains share one sample of origin, sequenced in a study of cytomegalovirus exposure and HLA in healthy donors. PCR employed 60 Vbeta and 13 Jbeta primers. Profiling relied on immunoSEQ multiplex PCR, and the TCRdb table lists in-frame clones only, not all of them. The data contain about 140,000 clones, approximately 83% of them singletons. Sequenced: PBMCs. The receptors were sampled from a man aged 35-49 years in good health and CMV-seronegative.

The chain uses TRBV7-9 and TRBJ2-7; 7 positions match TRBD1. The CDR3 extends over 13 amino acids. The junction had 4 bases not matched to a gene; V was cut back by 1 base and J by 7 bases. In germline, CDR1 is SEHNR, CDR2 FQNEAQ (reference sequence). DNA of the CDR3: TGTGCCAGCAGCTTAGACGACAGGGAGGAGCAGTACTTC. Amino acids: CASSLDDREEQYF.

The V call is TRBV19, the J call TRBJ2-5, with D maybe TRBD1 (5 bases). The CDR3 has 14 residues. The V and J ends lost 6 bases and 2 bases respectively, with 13 bases between them. In germline, CDR1 is LNHDA, CDR2 SQIVND (reference sequence). CDR3 DNA: TGTGCCAGTAGCCTAAGACAGACTCAAGAGACCCAGTACTTC. Its protein is CASSLRQTQETQYF.

This chain joins TRBV5-4 and TRBJ2-7, with a possible D match to TRBD2 (5 bases). CDR3 length: 14 residues. Germline lookup yields CDR1 SGHNT and CDR2 YYREEE (reference sequence). The V gene lost 7 bases and the J gene lost 3 bases, with 17 bases spanning the gap. The CDR3 reads CASGIRELGYEQYF. Written as DNA, the CDR3 is TGTGCCAGCGGGATAAGGGAGTTGGGCTACGAGCAGTACTTC.

The rearrangement uses TRBV29-1 and TRBJ2-3, with D uncertain. Looked up from germline, CDR1 is SQVTM and CDR2 is ANQGSEA. V was cut by 4 bases and J by 3 bases, with 11 bases left in between. The length of the CDR3 is 13 residues. The CDR3 coding sequence is TGCAGCGTTGCGGGTCGGGTTACAGATACGCAGTATTTT. Protein product: CSVAGRVTDTQYF.

The genes are TRBV4-3 and TRBJ1-1; D not certain. This CDR3 contains 15 residues. Germline V gives CDR1 LGHNA, CDR2 YSLEER. V was cut by 3 bases and J by 2 bases, with 13 bases left in between. CDR3 region: CASSQGVRYNTEAFF. The CDR3, as DNA: TGCGCCAGCAGCCAGGGAGTTCGATACAACACTGAAGCTTTCTTT.

The chain links TRBV9 to TRBJ2-7, with 9 bases identical to TRBD1. The V and J ends lost 0 bases and 4 bases, in that order; junction bases with no gene match: 5. The germline CDR1 and CDR2 sequences are SGDLS and YYNGEE. CDR3 length equals 15 residues. The CDR3 sequence: CASSVGDRVGYEQYF. The CDR3 nucleotides read TGTGCCAGCAGCGTAGGGGACAGGGTAGGGTACGAGCAGTACTTC. Combining the CDR3 with reference TRBV9 and TRBJ2-7 gives the whole variable domain DSGVTQTPKHLITATGQRVTLRCSPRSGDLSVYWYQQSLDQGLQFLIQYYNGEERAKGNILERFSAQQFPDLHSELNLSSLELGDSALYFCASSVGDRVGYEQYFGPGTRLTVT.

This clone was picked up one time. The sample contains more than one DNA sequence encoding this CDR3. This sequence joins TRBV30 and TRBJ2-1; 9 bases agree with TRBD2. Germline V gene data show CDR1 as GTSNPN and CDR2 as SVGIG (reference sequence). With 2 bases clipped from V and 5 bases from J, the junction kept 4 bases outside the gene matches. This CDR3 contains 14 residues. CDR3 loop: CAWSMGLAHNEQFF. As DNA, the CDR3 is TGTGCCTGGAGTATGGGACTAGCCCACAATGAGCAGTTCTTC.

The chain couples TRBV5-4 to TRBJ2-7; the match to TRBD1 covers 9 bases. The CDR3 spans 15 residues. Germline trimming cut 3 bases from V and 1 base from J; bases unmatched to any gene: 5. Germline V lookup: CDR1 SGHNT, CDR2 YYREEE (reference sequence). CDR3 loop: CASSSGTGRSYEQYF. The CDR3 coding sequence is TGTGCCAGCAGCTCCGGGACAGGGAGATCCTACGAGCAGTACTTC.

Only one count was recorded for this clone. The J gene is TRBJ2-3, the V gene TRBV4-2; 11 bases line up with TRBD2. The germline V gene has CDR1 LGHNA and CDR2 YNFKEQ. V was pared by 2 bases and J by 1 base, with 11 bases of the junction left unmatched. This CDR3 region has 19 residues. CDR3 sequence (DNA): TGTGCCAGCAGCCAACGGGGGGTCGCACTAGCGGGGGGCACAGATACGCAGTATTTT. As protein: CASSQRGVALAGGTDTQYF.

This sequence joins TRBV18 and TRBJ2-5, with D tentatively TRBD2 (5 bases). Germline V lookup: CDR1 KGHSH, CDR2 LQKENI. The germline V and J ends were trimmed by 0 bases and 5 bases, with 7 bases remaining between them. The length of the CDR3 is 13 residues. CDR3 amino acids: CASSPPGGETQYF. CDR3 DNA: TGTGCCAGCTCACCACCGGGCGGGGAGACCCAGTACTTC.

The gene calls are TRBV9 and TRBJ1-2; weak D call: TRBD1 (6 bases). The V and J ends lost 4 bases and 1 base respectively, with 14 bases between them. Germline V gives CDR1 SGDLS, CDR2 YYNGEE. The CDR3 is 15 residues long. The CDR3 DNA follows: TGTGCCAGCAGCCCAGGGGTCAGGGGTAACTATGGCTACACCTTC. It translates to CASSPGVRGNYGYTF.

This chain joins TRBV9 and TRBJ2-1, with TRBD2 matching over 10 bases. Germline CDR1 reads SGDLS; CDR2 reads YYNGEE. With 2 bases clipped from V and 5 bases from J, the junction kept 4 bases outside the gene matches. CDR3 size: 15 residues. The CDR3, as DNA: TGTGCCAGCAGCGTGAGAGCGGGGGGGGACAATGAGCAGTTCTTC. Translating gives CASSVRAGGDNEQFF. Combining the CDR3 with reference TRBV9 and TRBJ2-1 gives the whole variable domain DSGVTQTPKHLITATGQRVTLRCSPRSGDLSVYWYQQSLDQGLQFLIQYYNGEERAKGNILERFSAQQFPDLHSELNLSSLELGDSALYFCASSVRAGGDNEQFFGPGTRLTVL.

The rearrangement joins TRBV4-1 to TRBJ2-7; TRBD2 matches 9 bases. Germline CDR1 is MGHRA and CDR2 is YSYEKL. CDR3 length equals 20 residues. J lost 3 bases, V lost 1 base, and 19 bases had no gene match. The CDR3 spells CASSQVGGVAGDQKGYEQYF. The CDR3 DNA is TGCGCCAGCAGCCAAGTGGGCGGGGTAGCGGGAGATCAAAAGGGCTACGAGCAGTACTTC.